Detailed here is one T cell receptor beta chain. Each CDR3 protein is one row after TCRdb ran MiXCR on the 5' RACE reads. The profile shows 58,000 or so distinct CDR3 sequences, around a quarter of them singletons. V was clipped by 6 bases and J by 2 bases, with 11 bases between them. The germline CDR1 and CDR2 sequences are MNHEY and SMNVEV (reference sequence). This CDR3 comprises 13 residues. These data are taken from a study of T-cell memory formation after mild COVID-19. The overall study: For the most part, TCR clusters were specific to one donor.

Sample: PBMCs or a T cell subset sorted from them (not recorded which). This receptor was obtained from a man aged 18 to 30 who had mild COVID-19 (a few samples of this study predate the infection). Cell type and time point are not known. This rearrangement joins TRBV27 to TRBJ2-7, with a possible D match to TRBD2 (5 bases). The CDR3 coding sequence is TGTGCCAGCAGCTTAGGAGGAACCTACGAGCAGTACTTC. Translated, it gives CASSLGGTYEQYF.